The 25 T cell receptor beta chains reported below all come from one sample, sequenced in a study of blood T cell repertoires in COVID-19. Here immunoSEQ multiplex PCR was the method, and the copy in TCRdb shows in-frame clones only, minus some. The sample has 230,000 or so clones, around 84% seen once; the top ten hold 1.4%. Sequenced material: peripheral blood. These receptor sequences come from a woman in her thirties or forties who had recovered from COVID-19.

The chain carries TRBV15 and TRBJ2-1; perhaps TRBD1 as D (5 bases). Germline V lookup: CDR1 LNHNV, CDR2 YYDKDF (reference sequence). With 1 base removed from V and 7 bases from J, the gap between germline ends came to 14 bases. The CDR3 loop spans 15 amino acids. CDR3: CATSRVQGARNEQFF. The CDR3 coding sequence is TGTGCCACCAGCAGAGTTCAAGGGGCTCGGAATGAGCAGTTCTTC.

The gene calls are TRBV4-3 and TRBJ1-2; 9 positions agree with TRBD1. This CDR3 comprises 15 residues. With 1 base clipped from V and 5 bases from J, the junction kept 5 bases outside the gene matches. CDR1 and CDR2 (germline): LGHNA, YSLEER. The CDR3 coding sequence is TGCGCCAGCAGCCAAGGGACAGGGACAGGGTATGGCTACACCTTC. Its protein product is CASSQGTGTGYGYTF.

The chain is built from TRBV2 and TRBJ2-5, with 9 bases matching TRBD2. There are 14 residues in the CDR3. Germline CDR1 SNHLY, CDR2 FYNNEI. After removal of 2 bases from V and 5 bases from J, the junction contained 3 bases not matched to a gene. CDR3 sequence reads: CASSELAGLETQYF. In DNA form, the CDR3 reads TGTGCCAGCAGTGAACTAGCGGGGTTGGAGACCCAGTACTTC.

The gene calls are TRBV12-3 or TRBV12-4 and TRBJ1-2; D is uncertain. V shed 5 bases and J shed 8 bases, with 15 bases lying between them. This CDR3 contains 13 residues. The DNA for the CDR3 is TGTGCCAGCAGTCGCCTTACTGTTACGGGCTACACCTTC. It is translated as CASSRLTVTGYTF.

V is TRBV28 and J is TRBJ2-1, with 9 nucleotides matching TRBD1. Germline assignment: CDR1 MDHEN and CDR2 SYDVKM. The length of the CDR3 is 14 residues. J gave up 14 bases and V 8 bases, and 16 bases lay outside the gene matches. The CDR3 region is CASAGTGIWGKKFF. The CDR3 nucleotides are TGTGCCAGCGCCGGGACAGGGATATGGGGCAAGAAGTTCTTC.

The gene calls are TRBV2 and TRBJ2-7; possibly TRBD1 for D (5 bases). Deletions cut 2 bases from V and 9 bases from J, with 8 bases between. Germline CDR1 is SNHLY and CDR2 is FYNNEI. This CDR3 comprises 11 residues. The CDR3 region is CASSEQGGQYF. The CDR3 DNA sequence: TGTGCCAGCAGTGAACAGGGCGGGCAGTACTTC.

The V gene is TRBV3-1 (or the pseudogene TRBV3-2), the J gene TRBJ1-6, with no clear D. CDR3 length equals 15 residues. Trimming took 1 base from V and 9 from J, leaving 13 bases between them. The germline V gene has CDR1 LGHDT and CDR2 YNNKEL (reference sequence). The CDR3 DNA sequence: TGTGCCAGCAGCCAAGCCGGGGTTGTAATTTCACCCCTCCACTTT. Its protein product is CASSQAGVVISPLHF.

The rearrangement uses TRBV24-1 and TRBJ2-6; 12 positions agree with TRBD1. The CDR3 sequence is 16 residues long. Losses at the gene ends were 10 bases for V and 3 bases for J; bases not matched to a gene: 6. Germline V lookup: CDR1 KGHDR, CDR2 SFDVKD. CDR3 in DNA: TGTGCCACGGAGGGACAGGGGGCGGGTGGGGCCAACGTCCTGACTTTC. Protein: CATEGQGAGGANVLTF.

On this clone itself: The same CDR3 can be traced to other DNA sequences in this sample. The chain links TRBV5-1 to TRBJ2-3, with D possibly matching TRBD1 (6 bases). The CDR3 spans 13 residues. Germline V lookup: CDR1 SGHRS, CDR2 YFSETQ. The germline V and J ends were trimmed by 0 bases and 4 bases, with 6 bases remaining between them. CDR3 sequence: CASSLGQADTQYF. The CDR3 DNA follows: TGCGCCAGCAGCTTGGGACAGGCAGATACGCAGTATTTT.

The chain is built from TRBV19 and TRBJ1-5, with D possibly matching TRBD1 (5 bases). Per the germline V gene, CDR1 is LNHDA and CDR2 is SQIVND (reference sequence). The CDR3 is made up of 18 amino acids. With 0 bases removed from V and 0 bases from J, the gap between germline ends came to 15 bases. The CDR3, as DNA: TGTGCCAGTAGTATAGATCGCCCAGGGATGGGTAGCAATCAGCCCCAGCATTTT. This codes for CASSIDRPGMGSNQPQHF.

The sample holds one count of this clone. The rearrangement uses TRBV5-5 and TRBJ1-5; D gene unclear. V gave up 1 base and J gave up 5 bases, with 7 bases separating them. Germline V lookup: CDR1 SGHKS, CDR2 YYEKEE (reference sequence). This CDR3 has 13 residues. As DNA, the CDR3 is TGTGCCAGCAGCTTGTATGAGGATCAGCCCCAGCATTTT. Translated, it gives CASSLYEDQPQHF.

This clone came up a few times. The rearrangement links TRBV5-6 to TRBJ1-6; 10 bases line up with TRBD1. Germline V CDR1 and CDR2: SGHDT, YYEEEE. CDR3 length equals 14 residues. Trimming at V came to 3 bases and at J to 8 bases, leaving 2 bases not matched to a gene. CDR3 DNA: TGTGCCAGCAGCTACGGGACAGGGGATTCACCCCTCCACTTT. This encodes CASSYGTGDSPLHF.

The gene calls are TRBV5-1 and TRBJ2-7; possible D gene TRBD1, 6 bases. The CDR3 runs to 15 residues. Germline CDR1 reads SGHRS; CDR2 reads YFSETQ. V was clipped by 0 bases and J by 3 bases, with 13 bases between them. This CDR3 is CASSLARQGNYEQYF. DNA for the CDR3: TGCGCCAGCAGCTTGGCCCGTCAGGGGAACTACGAGCAGTACTTC.

The CDR3 coding sequence is TGTGCCAGCAGCTTTGGGGCTAGCACAGATACGCAGTATTTT. Its protein is CASSFGASTDTQYF. This rearrangement joins TRBV7-2 to TRBJ2-3, with D possibly being TRBD1 (5 bases). Trimming took 3 bases from V and 0 from J, leaving 7 bases between them. The germline gives CDR1 SGHTA, CDR2 FQGNSA. This CDR3 is built from 14 residues.

This rearrangement joins TRBV3-1 (or the pseudogene TRBV3-2) to TRBJ2-7, with 8 bases matching TRBD2. Germline lookup yields CDR1 LGHDT and CDR2 YNNKEL (reference sequence). Trimming removed 1 base from V and 6 bases from J; junction bases left unmatched: 2. The CDR3 loop spans 13 amino acids. The CDR3 reads CASSQVRGGEQYF. The CDR3 DNA reads TGTGCCAGCAGCCAAGTTCGGGGGGGCGAGCAGTACTTC.

This chain uses TRBV7-2 with TRBJ2-3, with TRBD2 identical over 10 bases. V was pared by 3 bases and J by 1 base, with 1 base of the junction left unmatched. In germline, CDR1 is SGHTA, CDR2 FQGNSA. The CDR3 sequence is 15 residues long. The CDR3 is CASSFGLAGTDTQYF. CDR3 bases: TGTGCCAGCAGCTTCGGACTAGCGGGCACAGATACGCAGTATTTT.

This clone was counted a single time. The CDR3 nucleotides read TGTGCCATCAGTGAGGAACGGGATGAGCAGTTCTTC. Protein product: CAISEERDEQFF. The genes are TRBV10-3 and TRBJ2-1; D call uncertain. Germline CDR1 is ENHRY and CDR2 is SYGVKD. Trimming left V 2 bases short and J 8 bases short, with 7 bases between. The CDR3 extends over 12 amino acids.

The V gene is TRBV7-9, the J gene TRBJ2-7; 8 nucleotides align to TRBD1. Per germline, CDR1 SEHNR and CDR2 FQNEAQ (reference sequence). J gave up 4 bases and V 5 bases, and 7 bases lay outside the gene matches. This CDR3 has 14 amino acids. The CDR3 loop reads CASSNGDRYYEQYF. In nucleotides, the CDR3 is TGTGCCAGCAGCAACGGGGACAGGTATTACGAGCAGTACTTC. The full variable domain, with the rest looked up from reference TRBV7-9 and TRBJ2-7, is DTGVSQNPRHKITKRGQNVTFRCDPISEHNRLYWYRQTLGQGPEFLTYFQNEAQLEKSRLLSDRFSAERPKGSFSTLEIQRTEQGDSAMYLCASSNGDRYYEQYFGPGTRLTVT.

The V call is TRBV9, the J call TRBJ2-1; 11 bases are shared with TRBD2. The CDR3 is 16 amino acids. With 4 bases clipped from V and 9 bases from J, the junction kept 12 bases outside the gene matches. Germline V gene lookup returns CDR1 SGDLS and CDR2 YYNGEE. In nucleotides, the CDR3 is TGTGCCAGCAGCTGGAATGACCTAGCGGGGGGTTTTGAGCAGTTCTTC. Residues: CASSWNDLAGGFEQFF.

This clone turned up a few times. The chain has TRBV7-9 and TRBJ1-2, with 9 bases aligning to TRBD1. Germline V lookup: CDR1 SEHNR, CDR2 FQNEAQ (reference sequence). Trimming took 3 bases from V and 7 from J; bases not matched to a gene: 0. The CDR3 runs 12 residues. The CDR3 DNA follows: TGTGCCAGCAGCTTGACAGGGGGTGGCTACACCTTC. Amino acids: CASSLTGGGYTF.

The gene calls are TRBV7-2 and TRBJ2-1; 11 nucleotides agree with TRBD2. CDR1 SGHTA and CDR2 FQGNSA come from the germline V gene. This CDR3 has 16 amino acids. V dropped 1 base and J dropped 8; count of bases not matched to a gene: 7. In DNA form, the CDR3 reads TGTGCCAGCAGCTTAGAATCGACTAGCGGGGTAGATGAGCAGTTCTTC. Translated: CASSLESTSGVDEQFF.

The chain uses TRBV3-1 (or the pseudogene TRBV3-2) and TRBJ2-1; 8 bases align to TRBD2. V dropped 4 bases and J dropped 12; count of bases not matched to a gene: 8. CDR1 is LGHDT and CDR2 is YNNKEL in the germline V gene (reference sequence). This CDR3 contains 13 residues. For the CDR3, the DNA is TGTGCCAGCAGCCCAGATAGCGGGGCGGGGCAGTTCTTC. Protein: CASSPDSGAGQFF.

This chain connects TRBV2 to TRBJ2-1; 8 bases line up with TRBD1. V gave up 6 bases and J gave up 4 bases; unmatched junction bases: 2. There are 13 residues in the CDR3. Germline CDR1 reads SNHLY; CDR2 reads FYNNEI. CDR3 amino acids: CASRQGGYNEQFF. CDR3 sequence (DNA): TGTGCCAGCAGACAGGGGGGTTACAATGAGCAGTTCTTC.

The chain uses TRBV19 and TRBJ1-2; TRBD1 matches 8 bases. The CDR3 is 15 amino acids. V shed 5 bases, J shed 1 base, and the junction held 6 bases outside the gene matches. Germline CDR1 is LNHDA and CDR2 is SQIVND (reference sequence). Here the CDR3 reads CASSPRDRHNYGYTF. The CDR3 DNA sequence: TGTGCCAGTAGTCCCCGGGACAGGCATAACTATGGCTACACCTTC. Drawing the rest from reference TRBV19 and TRBJ1-2, the complete variable domain is DGGITQSPKYLFRKEGQNVTLSCEQNLNHDAMYWYRQDPGQGLRLIYYSQIVNDFQKGDIAEGYSVSREKKESFPLTVTSAQKNPTAFYLCASSPRDRHNYGYTFGSGTRLTVV.

The chain joins TRBV3-1 (or the pseudogene TRBV3-2) to TRBJ2-1; 10 bases are shared with TRBD2. Germline V gives CDR1 LGHDT, CDR2 YNNKEL (reference sequence). Trimming took 1 base from V and 6 from J; bases not matched to a gene: 3. The CDR3 loop spans 15 amino acids. In DNA, the CDR3 is TGTGCCAGCAGCCAAGGGCTAGCGGGGGTCAATGAGCAGTTCTTC. It yields the protein CASSQGLAGVNEQFF.